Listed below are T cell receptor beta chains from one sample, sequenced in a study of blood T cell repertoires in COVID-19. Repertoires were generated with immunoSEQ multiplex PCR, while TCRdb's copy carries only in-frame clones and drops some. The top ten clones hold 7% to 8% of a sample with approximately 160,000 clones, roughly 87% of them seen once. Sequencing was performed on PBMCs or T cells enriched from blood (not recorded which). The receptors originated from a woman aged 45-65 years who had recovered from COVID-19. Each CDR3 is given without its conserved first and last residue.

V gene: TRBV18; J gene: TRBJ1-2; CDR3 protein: ASSRNPGFGYT
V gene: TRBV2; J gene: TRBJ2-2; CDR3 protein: ASSITRSGELF
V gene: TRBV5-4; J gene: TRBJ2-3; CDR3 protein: ASSLGPTSTDTQY
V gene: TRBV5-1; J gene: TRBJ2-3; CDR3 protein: ASSLYPAGEDTQY
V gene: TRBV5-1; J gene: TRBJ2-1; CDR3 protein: ASSPRGGISYNEQF
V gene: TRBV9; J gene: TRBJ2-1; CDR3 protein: ASSVLSPRGYNEQF
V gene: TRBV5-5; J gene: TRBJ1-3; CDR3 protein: ASSGGSNSGNTIY
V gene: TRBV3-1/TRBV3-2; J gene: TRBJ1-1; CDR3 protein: ASSRREANTEAF
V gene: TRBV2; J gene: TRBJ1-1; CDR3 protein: ASSEWGQNTEAF
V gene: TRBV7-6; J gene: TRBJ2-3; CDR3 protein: ASSRLAGGFSQDTQY
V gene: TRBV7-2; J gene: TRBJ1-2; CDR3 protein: ASSLGGGQEGYT
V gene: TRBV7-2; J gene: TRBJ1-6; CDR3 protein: ASSLRGRVDSPLH
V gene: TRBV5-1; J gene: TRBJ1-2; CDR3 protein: ASSKDRPPGYGYT
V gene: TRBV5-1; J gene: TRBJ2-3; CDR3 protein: ASSFFVRSGSLLTDTQY
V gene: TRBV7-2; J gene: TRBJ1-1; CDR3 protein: ASSLARGGTTEAF
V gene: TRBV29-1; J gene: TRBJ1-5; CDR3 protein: SAALGTGGTNQPQH
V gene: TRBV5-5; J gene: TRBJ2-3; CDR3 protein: ASSLQREVTDTQY
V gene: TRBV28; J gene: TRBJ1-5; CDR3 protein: ASSQGGQGANQPQH
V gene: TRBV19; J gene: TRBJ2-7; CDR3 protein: ASKKTDSYEQY
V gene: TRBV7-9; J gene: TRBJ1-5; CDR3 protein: ASSLEGVVPQH
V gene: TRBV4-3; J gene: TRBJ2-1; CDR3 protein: ASSQGTSGRVNEQF
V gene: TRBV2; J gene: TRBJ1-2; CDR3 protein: ASTRQGGGYT
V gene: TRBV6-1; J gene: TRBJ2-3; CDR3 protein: ASSESDRATDTQY
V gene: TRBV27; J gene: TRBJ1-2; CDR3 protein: ASSPGDRPWGGYT
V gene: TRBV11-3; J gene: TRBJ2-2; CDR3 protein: ASSKRSSVGELF
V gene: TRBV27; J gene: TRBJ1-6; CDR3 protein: ASSLEGSYNSPLH
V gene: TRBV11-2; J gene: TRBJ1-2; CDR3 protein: ASSLVDRAGGYT
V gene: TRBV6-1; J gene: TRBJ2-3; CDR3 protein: ASSERLAGGADTQY
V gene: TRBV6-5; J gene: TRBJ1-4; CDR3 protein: ASSRGRATNEKLF
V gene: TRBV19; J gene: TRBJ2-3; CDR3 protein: ASSYSRTDTQY
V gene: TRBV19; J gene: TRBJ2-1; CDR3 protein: ASSIGGTRSYNEQF
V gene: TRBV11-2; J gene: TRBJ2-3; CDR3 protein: ASSFLDARSTDTQY
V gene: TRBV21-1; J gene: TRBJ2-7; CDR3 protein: ASSKVEVFRGGSLGYEQY
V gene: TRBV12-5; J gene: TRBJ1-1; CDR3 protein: ASGLVLEGNTEAF
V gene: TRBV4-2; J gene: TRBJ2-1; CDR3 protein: ASSLLPLALSNNEQF
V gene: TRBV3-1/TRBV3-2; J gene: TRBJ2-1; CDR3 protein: ASSQGWTQLNEQF
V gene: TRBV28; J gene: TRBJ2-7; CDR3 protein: ASSESTAKRYEQY
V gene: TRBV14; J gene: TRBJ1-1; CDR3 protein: ASSYRQGTMNTEAF
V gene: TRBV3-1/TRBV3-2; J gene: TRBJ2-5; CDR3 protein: ASSQDRFAGAETQY
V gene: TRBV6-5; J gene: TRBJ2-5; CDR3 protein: ASSFDRIETQY
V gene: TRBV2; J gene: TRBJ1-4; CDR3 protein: ASSPRGIGEKLF
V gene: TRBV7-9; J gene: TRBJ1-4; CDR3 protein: ASSPGTGEEKLF
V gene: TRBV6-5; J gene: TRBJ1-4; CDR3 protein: ASSLTGQGEKLF
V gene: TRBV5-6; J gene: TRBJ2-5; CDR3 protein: ASSLASRGHLLETQY
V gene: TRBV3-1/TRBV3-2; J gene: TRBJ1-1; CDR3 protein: ASSNDRVGTEAF
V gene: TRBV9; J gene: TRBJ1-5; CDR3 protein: ASSVGDTGQPQH
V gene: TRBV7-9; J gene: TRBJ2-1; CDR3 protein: ASRRAGEGNEQF
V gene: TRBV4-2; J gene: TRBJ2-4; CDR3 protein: ASSQDATGGPNIQY
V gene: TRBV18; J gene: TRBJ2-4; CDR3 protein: ASSPGGAKNIQY
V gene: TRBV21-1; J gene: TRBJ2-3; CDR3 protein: ASSKGAIGRVSSDTQY
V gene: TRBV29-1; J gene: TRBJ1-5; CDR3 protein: SVEPTENLNQPQH
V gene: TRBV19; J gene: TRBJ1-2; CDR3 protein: ASQSQDRYNYGYT
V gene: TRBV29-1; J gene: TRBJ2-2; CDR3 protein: SVDTTQGGAPL